The entry below describes one T cell receptor beta chain. The data derive from a study of blood T cell repertoires in COVID-19. Study context: Material from acute and convalescent COVID-19 was sourced from the United States, Italy and Spain. Nucleic acid was either cDNA or gDNA, and it came from T cells, B-cell-depleted T cells, or PBMCs.

Germline V gene sequence: CDR1 SGDLS, CDR2 YYNGEE. This CDR3 comprises 13 residues. Trimming removed 0 bases at V and 9 bases at J, with 7 bases between. Study processing details: Reference gene primers were amplified, and this amplification served to estimate nucleated cell counts. TCRdb's copy holds only in-frame clones and misses some; the assay was immunoSEQ multiplex PCR. The V and J calls and clone size were taken over from that table, and D and trimming were inferred from the DNA. The sample holds some 130,000 clones; 85% are singletons and the top ten take 4.3%. This rearrangement joins TRBV9 to TRBJ1-6; unclear D gene. The origin of this receptor is a human donor in a cohort sampled during active COVID-19. Source material: peripheral blood. CDR3 protein: CASSVELSSPLHF. DNA for the CDR3: TGTGCCAGCAGCGTAGAGTTGAGTTCACCCCTCCACTTT.